These T cell receptor beta chains were read from a single sample in a study of OX40 agonist ivuxolimab in advanced cancers. The protocol was immunoSEQ multiplex PCR, while the TCRdb copy is restricted to in-frame clones and leaves out a portion. The sample includes around 83,000 clones, roughly 80% of them seen just once. The sample was CD4+ or CD8+ T cells sorted from blood, taken in a trial of the OX40 agonist ivuxolimab. The origin of the receptors is an adult with an advanced solid tumor such as melanoma, head and neck, liver or kidney cancer. The CDR3 runs from the conserved cysteine through the conserved F or W. D genes are given only for firm matches. Clone size appears in some rows only: once, few, many, or a class for an expanded clone.

J gene: TRBJ1-5
D gene: NA
V gene: TRBV6-1
clone size: NA
CDR3 DNA: TGTGCCAGCAGCCTCCGGATTCATAGCAATCAGCCCCAGCATTTT
CDR3 protein: CASSLRIHSNQPQHF

J gene: TRBJ2-6
D gene: NA
V gene: TRBV7-9
clone size: few
CDR3 DNA: TGTGCCAGCAGCCCCGACTCTGGGGCCAACGTCCTGACTTTC
CDR3 protein: CASSPDSGANVLTF

J gene: TRBJ1-1
D gene: NA
V gene: TRBV5-1
clone size: NA
CDR3 DNA: TGCGCCAGCAGACGCACAGGGAACACTGAAGCTTTCTTT
CDR3 protein: CASRRTGNTEAFF

J gene: TRBJ2-2
D gene: NA
V gene: TRBV5-1
clone size: NA
CDR3 DNA: TGCGCCAGCAGCGCCCGGGAGCCGAACACCGGGGAGCTGTTTTTT
CDR3 protein: CASSAREPNTGELFF

J gene: TRBJ2-3
D gene: TRBD2
V gene: TRBV9
clone size: NA
CDR3 DNA: TGTGCCAGCAGCGTACAGCGGGGGGGGACAGATACGCAGTATTTT
CDR3 protein: CASSVQRGGTDTQYF

J gene: TRBJ1-2
D gene: NA
V gene: TRBV6-6
clone size: NA
CDR3 DNA: TGTGCCAGCAGTCTTGATCTTATCGTGGGCTACACCTTC
CDR3 protein: CASSLDLIVGYTF

J gene: TRBJ1-4
D gene: TRBD1
V gene: TRBV6-1
clone size: NA
CDR3 DNA: TGTGCCAGCAGCGAGGTCCCGGGACAGGGAAAACTGTTTTTT
CDR3 protein: CASSEVPGQGKLFF

J gene: TRBJ2-7
D gene: NA
V gene: TRBV6-5
clone size: NA
CDR3 DNA: TGTGCCAGCAGTTACTCAGGGCGGAGCTCCTACGAGCAGTACTTC
CDR3 protein: CASSYSGRSSYEQYF

J gene: TRBJ1-4
D gene: TRBD1
V gene: TRBV28
clone size: NA
CDR3 DNA: TGTGCCAGCAGTTACTCCTCTATAAAGAGGGGGCGGAATGAAAAACTGTTTTTT
CDR3 protein: CASSYSSIKRGRNEKLFF

J gene: TRBJ1-4
D gene: NA
V gene: TRBV18
clone size: once
CDR3 DNA: TGTGCCAGCTCACCACCGAACGGAGCTAATGAAAAACTGTTTTTT
CDR3 protein: CASSPPNGANEKLFF

J gene: TRBJ2-3
D gene: NA
V gene: TRBV6-4
clone size: NA
CDR3 DNA: TGTGCCAGCAGTGACACCGGAAACACAGATACGCAGTATTTT
CDR3 protein: CASSDTGNTDTQYF